Below, 9 T cell receptor beta chains from the same sample are listed, as sequenced in a study of blood T cell repertoires in COVID-19. TCRdb's copy holds only in-frame clones and misses some; the assay was immunoSEQ multiplex PCR. The sample includes 120,000 to 150,000 clones, around 84% of them seen just once. Sequenced input: peripheral blood. These receptors all stem from a woman aged 45-60 years with acute or convalescent COVID-19.

This sequence joins TRBV6-6 and TRBJ2-5; 9 nucleotides align to TRBD2. CDR1 and CDR2 from the germline V gene are MNHNY and SVGAGI (reference sequence). V dropped 5 bases and J dropped 2; count of bases not matched to a gene: 3. This CDR3 comprises 14 residues. The CDR3 DNA is TGTGCCAGCAGTCTCGCGGGGGGGCAAGAGACCCAGTACTTC. Translation gives CASSLAGGQETQYF.

This chain joins TRBV10-3 and TRBJ2-3; D is undetermined. V lost 10 bases, J lost 4 bases, and 9 bases lay in between. CDR1 and CDR2 from the germline V gene are ENHRY and SYGVKD. The CDR3 has 11 residues. In DNA, the CDR3 is TGTGCCACCGTTCTCGCAGATACGCAGTATTTT. This gives the protein CATVLADTQYF.

This rearrangement joins TRBV7-3 to TRBJ2-1; 8 bases align to TRBD2. The germline CDR1 and CDR2 sequences are SGHTA and FQGTGA. V was pared by 5 bases and J by 7 bases, with 13 bases of the junction left unmatched. This CDR3 has 16 amino acids. The CDR3 sequence: CASSPTPSGGVNEQFF. CDR3 bases: TGTGCCAGCAGCCCAACGCCGAGCGGGGGAGTAAATGAGCAGTTCTTC.

This rearrangement joins TRBV5-1 to TRBJ1-4; D may be TRBD1 (6 bases). Germline V gene lookup returns CDR1 SGHRS and CDR2 YFSETQ. The V end lost 7 bases, the J end lost 8 bases, and 18 bases lay between the germline ends. This CDR3 spans 14 amino acids. In DNA form, the CDR3 reads TGCGCCAGCGGACAGTCCGGGGGGCTAGAAAAACTGTTTTTT. This codes for CASGQSGGLEKLFF.

The V and J genes are TRBV30 and TRBJ1-5; 9 bases fit TRBD1. Germline V gives CDR1 GTSNPN, CDR2 SVGIG (reference sequence). The ends lost 0 bases at V and 8 bases at J; junction bases unmatched: 23. CDR3 length equals 20 residues. CDR3 sequence (DNA): TGTGCCTGGAGTGTCAAGTTAACTCCGCCCCCAACAGGGGGCCTCGAGCCCCAGCATTTT. This encodes CAWSVKLTPPPTGGLEPQHF.

J is TRBJ2-2 and V is TRBV11-2; 7 bases fit TRBD1. This CDR3 is 17 amino acids long. The V and J ends lost 6 bases and 0 bases, in that order; junction bases with no gene match: 10. Germline CDR1 and CDR2: SGHAT and FQNNGV. The CDR3: CASRLSTGQSNTGELFF. As DNA, the CDR3 is TGTGCCAGCAGATTATCTACGGGACAGTCGAACACCGGGGAGCTGTTTTTT.

In this sample, this clone turned up once. The V gene is TRBV30, the J gene TRBJ1-4, with TRBD1 identical over 8 bases. The CDR3 loop spans 15 amino acids. Losses at the gene ends were 1 base for V and 8 bases for J; bases not matched to a gene: 9. The germline gives CDR1 GTSNPN, CDR2 SVGIG (reference sequence). CDR3: CAWSAIGQGREKLFF. In DNA, the CDR3 is TGTGCCTGGAGTGCCATCGGACAGGGAAGGGAAAAACTGTTTTTT.

This rearrangement joins TRBV29-1 to TRBJ2-1; the match to TRBD2 covers 11 bases. The CDR3 spans 15 residues. Germline loops: CDR1 SQVTM, CDR2 ANQGSEA. The junction had 13 bases not matched to a gene; V was cut back by 7 bases and J by 8 bases. CDR3 nucleotide sequence: TGCAGCGCTCCTTCTAGCGGGGGGACCAAGGATGAGCAGTTCTTC. The encoded protein is CSAPSSGGTKDEQFF.

The chain has TRBV11-3 and TRBJ2-1; TRBD1 matches at 12 bases. J lost 8 bases, V lost 5 bases, and 4 bases had no gene match. The length of the CDR3 is 14 residues. Germline CDR1 and CDR2: SGHNT and YENEEA. CDR3: CASSPGTGGDEQFF. In nucleotides, the CDR3 is TGTGCCAGCAGCCCCGGGACAGGGGGCGATGAGCAGTTCTTC.